The present T cell receptor (beta chain) was sequenced within a study of blood T cell repertoires in COVID-19. Study as a whole: The origin of the acute and convalescent COVID-19 samples was the United States, Italy and Spain.

CDR1 is SGHAT and CDR2 is FQNNGV in the germline V gene. This CDR3 spans 14 amino acids. Trimming cost V 5 bases and J 11 bases; bases outside gene matches: 6. Produced via immunoSEQ multiplex PCR; TCRdb's table is partial and in-frame only. The sample has roughly 36,000 clones; almost 85% are singletons. The TCR was taken from a man aged 55 to 70 with active COVID-19. Material: peripheral blood. V is TRBV11-2 and J is TRBJ2-1; TRBD2 matches 13 bases. CDR3 sequence reads: CASSTGLAGVQQFF. CDR3 coding DNA: TGTGCCAGCAGCACAGGACTAGCGGGAGTGCAGCAGTTCTTC.